These T cell receptor beta chains were read from a single sample in a study of blood T cell repertoires in COVID-19. The method was immunoSEQ multiplex PCR; TCRdb's version includes in-frame clones alone and lacks a portion of them. The data contain just over 650,000 clones, approximately 90% of them singletons. Sequenced material: peripheral blood. Receptor source: a woman aged 18-30 years with acute or convalescent COVID-19. The CDR3 runs from the conserved cysteine through the conserved F or W. Each record gives: CDR3 protein, CDR3 DNA, V gene, J gene, D gene, clone size. A D gene is named only where the DNA matches it firmly. Rows may omit the clone size; those that give it use once, few, many or a size class.

cdr3_aa: CATSDPRQGSSGYTF
cdr3_nt: TGTGCCACCAGTGATCCCCGACAGGGTAGCAGCGGCTACACCTTC
v_call: TRBV24-1
j_call: TRBJ1-2
d_call: TRBD1
clone_size: NA

cdr3_aa: CASSKGQLDTDTQYF
cdr3_nt: TGTGCCAGCAGCAAGGGACAGTTAGACACAGATACGCAGTATTTT
v_call: TRBV9
j_call: TRBJ2-3
d_call: TRBD1
clone_size: NA

cdr3_aa: CASSQDAGDSILPTEAFF
cdr3_nt: TGTGCCAGCAGCCAAGATGCCGGCGACAGTATACTCCCGACTGAAGCTTTCTTT
v_call: TRBV14
j_call: TRBJ1-1
d_call: NA
clone_size: NA

cdr3_aa: CASSWGLAGGRSYEQYF
cdr3_nt: TGTGCCAGCAGCTGGGGACTAGCGGGGGGTAGGTCCTACGAGCAGTACTTC
v_call: TRBV7-2
j_call: TRBJ2-7
d_call: TRBD2
clone_size: few

cdr3_aa: CASSPRDSVFVSYNEQFF
cdr3_nt: TGTGCCAGTAGTCCCCGGGACAGCGTTTTCGTCTCCTACAATGAGCAGTTCTTC
v_call: TRBV19
j_call: TRBJ2-1
d_call: TRBD1
clone_size: NA

cdr3_aa: CASSYRDRVTNGYTF
cdr3_nt: TGTGCCAGCAGTTACCGGGACAGGGTTACTAATGGCTACACCTTC
v_call: TRBV6-2/TRBV6-3
j_call: TRBJ1-2
d_call: TRBD1
clone_size: NA

cdr3_aa: CASSHDREGQPQHF
cdr3_nt: TGCGCCAGCAGCCACGACAGGGAAGGACAGCCCCAGCATTTT
v_call: TRBV4-1
j_call: TRBJ1-5
d_call: TRBD1
clone_size: NA

cdr3_aa: CAISETGGRHEQYF
cdr3_nt: TGTGCCATCAGTGAGACGGGGGGGCGACACGAGCAGTACTTC
v_call: TRBV10-3
j_call: TRBJ2-7
d_call: TRBD2
clone_size: NA

cdr3_aa: CASTKTGLNTEAFF
cdr3_nt: TGTGCCAGCACCAAGACAGGGTTGAACACTGAAGCTTTCTTT
v_call: TRBV6-5
j_call: TRBJ1-1
d_call: TRBD1
clone_size: NA

cdr3_aa: CASRPPGQGREKLFF
cdr3_nt: TGTGCCAGCAGACCTCCGGGACAGGGGAGGGAAAAACTGTTTTTT
v_call: TRBV2
j_call: TRBJ1-4
d_call: TRBD1
clone_size: NA

cdr3_aa: CATSDAGGYRNEQFF
cdr3_nt: TGTGCCACCAGTGATGCCGGGGGGTATAGAAATGAGCAGTTCTTC
v_call: TRBV24-1
j_call: TRBJ2-1
d_call: TRBD2
clone_size: NA

cdr3_aa: CASSFRGIEEKLFF
cdr3_nt: TGCGCCAGCAGCTTCAGGGGTATTGAAGAAAAACTGTTTTTT
v_call: TRBV5-1
j_call: TRBJ1-4
d_call: NA
clone_size: NA

cdr3_aa: CASSATHIYYGYTF
cdr3_nt: TGTGCCAGCAGTGCGACACACATCTACTATGGCTACACCTTC
v_call: TRBV25-1
j_call: TRBJ1-2
d_call: NA
clone_size: NA

cdr3_aa: CASSPQNAGTGMTEAFF
cdr3_nt: TGTGCCAGCTCACCCCAAAACGCCGGGACAGGGATGACTGAAGCTTTCTTT
v_call: TRBV18
j_call: TRBJ1-1
d_call: TRBD1
clone_size: NA

cdr3_aa: CASSLMTVSSGANVLTF
cdr3_nt: TGTGCCAGCAGCTTGATGACAGTCAGCTCTGGGGCCAACGTCCTGACTTTC
v_call: TRBV5-4
j_call: TRBJ2-6
d_call: NA
clone_size: NA

cdr3_aa: CASSVAQGGTEAFF
cdr3_nt: TGTGCCAGCAGCGTAGCTCAGGGAGGGACTGAAGCTTTCTTT
v_call: TRBV9
j_call: TRBJ1-1
d_call: NA
clone_size: NA

cdr3_aa: CASSRQSAFGEAFF
cdr3_nt: TGTGCCAGCAGTCGACAGTCCGCGTTCGGGGAAGCTTTCTTT
v_call: TRBV9
j_call: TRBJ1-1
d_call: NA
clone_size: NA

cdr3_aa: CASSRGTGRSVGADTQYF
cdr3_nt: TGCGCCAGCAGCCGGGGGACAGGGAGGAGTGTTGGGGCAGATACGCAGTATTTT
v_call: TRBV4-3
j_call: TRBJ2-3
d_call: TRBD1
clone_size: NA

cdr3_aa: CASRAGTNTVYEQYF
cdr3_nt: TGTGCCAGCAGGGCCGGGACAAATACAGTCTACGAGCAGTACTTC
v_call: TRBV2
j_call: TRBJ2-7
d_call: NA
clone_size: NA

cdr3_aa: CASSPLVGQTNTEAFF
cdr3_nt: TGCGCCAGCAGCCCCCTCGTTGGGCAAACGAACACTGAAGCTTTCTTT
v_call: TRBV4-1
j_call: TRBJ1-1
d_call: NA
clone_size: NA

cdr3_aa: CASSYGQGGNSPLHF
cdr3_nt: TGTGCCAGCAGTTACGGACAGGGAGGGAATTCACCCCTCCACTTT
v_call: TRBV6-5
j_call: TRBJ1-6
d_call: TRBD1
clone_size: few

cdr3_aa: CASSFTGTGHEGYTF
cdr3_nt: TGTGCCAGCAGCTTCACCGGGACGGGACATGAAGGCTACACCTTC
v_call: TRBV7-9
j_call: TRBJ1-2
d_call: NA
clone_size: NA

cdr3_aa: CASTNRQGPLTDTQYF
cdr3_nt: TGTGCCAGCACCAATAGACAGGGGCCATTAACAGATACGCAGTATTTT
v_call: TRBV2
j_call: TRBJ2-3
d_call: TRBD1
clone_size: few

cdr3_aa: CAWSVRGTGGNQPQHF
cdr3_nt: TGTGCCTGGAGTGTGAGGGGGACAGGAGGCAATCAGCCCCAGCATTTT
v_call: TRBV30
j_call: TRBJ1-5
d_call: TRBD1
clone_size: NA

cdr3_aa: CASSKAPLLAKNIQYF
cdr3_nt: TGTGCCAGCAGCAAAGCTCCGTTACTAGCCAAAAACATTCAGTACTTC
v_call: TRBV21-1
j_call: TRBJ2-4
d_call: NA
clone_size: NA

cdr3_aa: CASSEAPLVYETQYF
cdr3_nt: TGTGCCAGCAGTGAAGCACCCCTAGTCTATGAGACCCAGTACTTC
v_call: TRBV2
j_call: TRBJ2-5
d_call: NA
clone_size: once

cdr3_aa: CASSWTGGRGETQYF
cdr3_nt: TGTGCCAGCAGCTGGACAGGGGGCCGGGGCGAGACCCAGTACTTC
v_call: TRBV5-5
j_call: TRBJ2-5
d_call: TRBD1
clone_size: NA

cdr3_aa: CASSQYHTVAGGRNNEQFF
cdr3_nt: TGCGCCAGCAGCCAATATCATACTGTAGCGGGGGGTCGGAACAATGAGCAGTTCTTC
v_call: TRBV4-3
j_call: TRBJ2-1
d_call: TRBD2
clone_size: NA

cdr3_aa: CASSDPPGYEQYF
cdr3_nt: TGTGCCAGCAGTGACCCACCAGGTTACGAGCAGTACTTC
v_call: TRBV2
j_call: TRBJ2-7
d_call: NA
clone_size: few

cdr3_aa: CASSIQGDEQFF
cdr3_nt: TGTGCCAGCAGCATACAGGGGGATGAGCAGTTCTTC
v_call: TRBV7-2
j_call: TRBJ2-1
d_call: TRBD1
clone_size: NA

cdr3_aa: CASSQDRGLGGNTIYF
cdr3_nt: TGCGCCAGCAGCCAAGATCGAGGGTTAGGCGGAAACACCATATATTTT
v_call: TRBV4-1
j_call: TRBJ1-3
d_call: NA
clone_size: NA